This entry lists 23 T cell receptor beta chains sequenced from one sample in a study of patients and donors after allogeneic stem cell transplantation. TCRdb ran MiXCR on the RT-PCR reads and lists one entry per CDR3 protein. The profile shows 40,000 to 45,000 distinct CDR3 sequences, about 30% of them singletons. Sequences were obtained from blood, either unsorted or a sorted T cell fraction (not recorded which). The receptor source for this set is a human donor who was either an allogeneic HSCT recipient or a stem cell or donor lymphocyte infusion donor (not recorded which). It is not recorded whose cells these are; they may come from a transplant donor.

The V call is TRBV28, the J call TRBJ2-4, with TRBD1 identical over 7 bases. The CDR3 contains 15 residues. Germline-derived CDR1 and CDR2 are MDHEN and SYDVKM. J lost 6 bases, V lost 6 bases, and 11 bases had no gene match. The DNA of the CDR3 is TGTGCCAGCAGCCGTAAGACAGGGATGGGAAACATTCAGTACTTC. Protein: CASSRKTGMGNIQYF.

This sequence joins TRBV10-3 and TRBJ2-5; D remains ambiguous. V lost 0 bases, J lost 5 bases, and 7 bases lay in between. Germline V gives CDR1 ENHRY, CDR2 SYGVKD. The CDR3 runs 13 residues. The CDR3 DNA sequence: TGTGCCATCAGTGAGTCGACTCCGGAGACCCAGTACTTC. Translating gives CAISESTPETQYF.

A few counts support this clonotype. This rearrangement joins TRBV6-5 to TRBJ1-1, with 7 bases fitting TRBD1. The CDR3 runs to 11 residues. Germline trimming cut 5 bases from V and 10 bases from J; bases unmatched to any gene: 4. Germline CDR1 is MNHEY and CDR2 is SVGAGI. In DNA, the CDR3 is TGTGCCAGCAGTACGGGGACAGTAGCTTTCTTT. Residues: CASSTGTVAFF.

The CDR3 DNA reads as TGTGCCAGCAGTTTCTTCTACGGGTTCTCCTACAATGAGCAGTTCTTC. This translates into CASSFFYGFSYNEQFF. V and J are TRBV28 and TRBJ2-1, with D uncertain. Germline CDR1 is MDHEN and CDR2 is SYDVKM. The CDR3 covers 16 residues. Trimming shortened V by 3 bases and J by 0 bases, and 12 bases separated the two germline ends.

This clonotype was detected many times. This chain connects TRBV4-2 to TRBJ1-4, with TRBD1 as a possible D gene (6 bases). Trimming stripped 0 bases from V and 13 bases from J, with 6 bases between. This CDR3 contains 11 residues. CDR1 LGHNA and CDR2 YNFKEQ come from the germline V gene. The CDR3: CASSQEDRLFF. DNA of the CDR3: TGTGCCAGCAGCCAAGAGGACAGACTGTTTTTT.

V and J are TRBV20-1 and TRBJ2-1; TRBD2 agrees at 14 bases. J gave up 7 bases and V 3 bases, and 5 bases lay outside the gene matches. The germline V gene has CDR1 DFQATT and CDR2 SNEGSKA (reference sequence). The CDR3 extends over 15 amino acids. The CDR3 sequence: CSASRTSGRKNEQFF. CDR3 sequence (DNA): TGCAGTGCTAGTCGGACTAGCGGGAGGAAGAATGAGCAGTTCTTC.

In this sample, this clonotype turned up once. The rearrangement joins TRBV4-2 to TRBJ2-7; D uncertain. Deletions cut 0 bases from V and 4 bases from J, with 7 bases between. Germline assignment: CDR1 LGHNA and CDR2 YNFKEQ. The CDR3 has 13 amino acids. The CDR3 reads CASSQERGYEQYF. The CDR3 coding sequence is TGTGCCAGCAGCCAAGAGAGAGGTTACGAGCAGTACTTC.

This clonotype was detected a few times. The chain recombines TRBV28 with TRBJ1-1, with D unresolved. The germline gives CDR1 MDHEN, CDR2 SYDVKM. The CDR3 length is 13 residues. V dropped 10 bases and J dropped 5 bases, with 17 bases sitting between them. The DNA for the CDR3 is TGTGCCACGGCTTGGGTAATGGGGACTGAAGCTTTCTTT. Its translation: CATAWVMGTEAFF.

J is TRBJ2-6 and V is TRBV5-5; 7 bases align to TRBD2. The CDR3 is 19 residues long. Germline lookup yields CDR1 SGHKS and CDR2 YYEKEE (reference sequence). V shed 0 bases and J 2 bases; nucleotides not matched to a gene: 11. The CDR3 protein is CASSLGQNLAGAGANVLTF. CDR3 bases: TGTGCCAGCAGCTTGGGACAGAACCTTGCGGGAGCTGGGGCCAACGTCCTGACTTTC.

Here the CDR3 reads CASSSGYTKETQYF. As DNA, the CDR3 is TGTGCCAGCAGTTCTGGTTACACCAAAGAGACCCAGTACTTC. The chain joins TRBV27 to TRBJ2-5; the D is unclear. Germline V CDR1 and CDR2: MNHEY, SMNVEV (reference sequence). Trimming stripped 4 bases from V and 3 bases from J, with 12 bases between. The CDR3 is 14 residues long.

The CDR3 loop is CASSQVTRVPYEQYF. The CDR3 nucleotides are TGCGCCAGCAGCCAAGTCACCAGGGTTCCATACGAGCAGTACTTC. This chain connects TRBV4-1 to TRBJ2-7; TRBD1 might be the D (5 bases). CDR3 size: 15 residues. From germline, CDR1 is MGHRA and CDR2 YSYEKL. V shed 1 base and J shed 4 bases, with 14 bases lying between them.

The chain joins TRBV7-3 to TRBJ2-3; the D gene is possibly TRBD1 (5 bases). Per germline, CDR1 SGHTA and CDR2 FQGTGA. Trimming took off 2 bases at V and 7 bases at J, with 16 bases between the two ends. The CDR3 length is 15 residues. CDR3 residues: CASSLQGGPVYTQYF. The CDR3 coding sequence is TGTGCCAGCAGCTTACAGGGCGGACCCGTCTATACGCAGTATTTT.

The rearrangement uses TRBV4-2 and TRBJ1-1, with D possibly being TRBD1 (5 bases). Germline-derived CDR1 and CDR2 are LGHNA and YNFKEQ. Trimming removed 2 bases from V and 7 bases from J, with 8 bases in between. The length of the CDR3 is 12 residues. As DNA, the CDR3 is TGTGCCAGCAGCCAAACAGGAGTTGAAGCTTTCTTT. Protein sequence: CASSQTGVEAFF.

The gene calls are TRBV12-3 or TRBV12-4 and TRBJ1-2; weak D call: TRBD1 (5 bases). This CDR3 spans 13 amino acids. Deletions cut 1 base from V and 7 bases from J, with 10 bases between. The CDR3, as DNA: TGTGCCAGCAGTTTAGTCAGGGACTCTGGCTACACCTTC. Translation gives CASSLVRDSGYTF.

This sequence joins TRBV11-2 and TRBJ2-7, with D perhaps matching TRBD1 or TRBD2 (5 bases each). Trimming shortened V by 4 bases and J by 7 bases, and 17 bases separated the two germline ends. CDR3 size: 14 residues. Germline V CDR1 and CDR2: SGHAT, FQNNGV. The CDR3 is CASSSIRGLVEQYF. The CDR3 DNA is TGTGCCAGCAGCTCTATCCGGGGCCTAGTAGAGCAGTACTTC.

The rearrangement joins TRBV20-1 to TRBJ2-3; 10 nucleotides match TRBD2. J was trimmed by 2 bases and V by 5 bases; bases with no gene match: 7. Germline loops: CDR1 DFQATT, CDR2 SNEGSKA (reference sequence). This CDR3 comprises 15 residues. In nucleotides, the CDR3 is TGCAGTGCTCCAAGCGGGAGGGCCTTCACAGATACGCAGTATTTT. Residues: CSAPSGRAFTDTQYF.

This clonotype has a count of ten or more. The chain employs TRBV18 and TRBJ1-1; D unclear. This CDR3 has 13 amino acids. Germline V lookup: CDR1 KGHSH, CDR2 LQKENI. The V and J ends lost 5 bases and 7 bases respectively, with 14 bases between them. The CDR3 loop is CASSSDKALEAFF. The CDR3 DNA reads as TGTGCCAGCTCAAGCGACAAGGCTCTTGAAGCTTTCTTT.

This clonotype was picked up a small number of times. The chain joins TRBV6-1 to TRBJ1-5; 9 nucleotides align to TRBD1. Per the germline V gene, CDR1 is MNHNS and CDR2 is SASEGT. J gave up 5 bases and V 6 bases, and 11 bases lay outside the gene matches. The length of the CDR3 is 16 residues. The CDR3 DNA follows: TGTGCCAGCAGGGACCCCGGGACAGGGATGGATCAGCCCCAGCATTTT. As protein: CASRDPGTGMDQPQHF.

About this clonotype itself: A much larger clone lies a single base off, so this may be a read error. This chain links TRBV4-1 with TRBJ2-7; TRBD2 matches at 9 bases. The CDR3 is made up of 15 amino acids. Per germline, CDR1 MGHRA and CDR2 YSYEKL. Written as DNA, the CDR3 is TGCGCCAGCAGCCAAGCTCTAGCGGGACGTCACGAGCTGTACTTC. This encodes CASSQALAGRHELYF.

CDR3 protein: CASSVTPFGTGYEQFF. The CDR3 DNA reads as TGTGCCAGCAGCGTAACCCCTTTTGGGACAGGGTACGAGCAGTTCTTC. The chain links TRBV9 to TRBJ2-1, with 9 bases identical to TRBD1. Germline V CDR1 and CDR2: SGDLS, YYNGEE. This CDR3 has 16 amino acids. V shed 1 base, J shed 10 bases, and the junction held 12 bases outside the gene matches.

This clonotype was recorded a few times. V gene TRBV12-3 or TRBV12-4 combines with J gene TRBJ2-1, with TRBD2 as a possible D gene (6 bases). V was trimmed by 7 bases and J by 5 bases, leaving 18 bases between them. This CDR3 spans 15 amino acids. CDR3 in DNA: TGTGCCAGCAATTTTATACGGGACTGGAACAATGAGCAGTTCTTC. It encodes CASNFIRDWNNEQFF.

The sample holds many counts of this clonotype. This chain uses TRBV12-3 or TRBV12-4 with TRBJ1-1, with D possibly TRBD1 on 6 matching bases. The CDR3 loop spans 13 amino acids. With 3 bases removed from V and 13 bases from J, the gap between germline ends came to 18 bases. DNA of the CDR3: TGTGCCAGCAGTTTCCTTCCTGACAGGCCAGGTTTCTTT. This codes for CASSFLPDRPGFF.

The chain couples TRBV4-3 to TRBJ2-2; TRBD1 is a possible D gene (5 bases). In germline, CDR1 is LGHNA, CDR2 YSLEER. The CDR3 is 16 amino acids. The V end was cut by 0 bases, the J end by 5 bases, with 13 bases between. CDR3 sequence: CASSQDSRARTGELFF. The CDR3 DNA reads as TGCGCCAGCAGCCAAGATAGCAGGGCCCGAACCGGGGAGCTGTTTTTT.